The T cell receptor beta chain under discussion was sequenced for a study of CD8 T cells in Susac syndrome. The CD8+ and CD4+ T cells were negatively isolated, with the TEMRA cells enriched by FACS. Reverse transcription of about 0.45 to 1 ug RNA was carried out with random hexamers. TCRdb re-analysed the immunoSEQ multiplex PCR reads in MiXCR, keeping a single row per CDR3 protein. The table shows some 76,000 distinct CDR3 sequences, with 91% occurring only once. The germline V gene encodes CDR1 SGHVS and CDR2 FNYEAQ. The germline V and J ends were trimmed by 0 bases and 4 bases, with 11 bases remaining between them. The length of the CDR3 is 15 residues.

This clonotype was obtained from a human donor with multiple sclerosis. Sequencing used CD8+ T cells from PBMCs. The chain joins TRBV7-6 to TRBJ2-3; D assignment may be TRBD1 or TRBD2 (5 bases each). CDR3 sequence reads: CASSLAQRGADTQYF. CDR3 DNA: TGTGCCAGCAGCTTAGCGCAAAGGGGAGCAGATACGCAGTATTTT.